The entry that follows covers one TCR beta chain sequence. The data derive from a study of blood T cell repertoires in COVID-19. Background on the study: Sample material is recorded as cDNA or gDNA derived from T cells, B-cell-depleted T cells, or PBMCs.

Profiling relied on immunoSEQ multiplex PCR, and the TCRdb table lists in-frame clones only, not all of them. Of 150,000 to 200,000 clones in the sample, approximately 80% were seen once. V dropped 5 bases and J dropped 3 bases, with 15 bases sitting between them. This CDR3 spans 15 amino acids. Per the germline V gene, CDR1 is SGHRS and CDR2 is YFSETQ. J is TRBJ1-5 and V is TRBV5-1, with D perhaps TRBD1 (6 bases). Sequenced: peripheral blood. This receptor was taken from a woman aged 70-85 years with COVID-19, enrolled during active disease. This chain's CDR3 is CASSQGIGYNQPQHF. The DNA for the CDR3 is TGCGCCAGCAGTCAGGGGATAGGGTACAATCAGCCCCAGCATTTT. The full variable domain, rest sourced from reference TRBV5-1 and TRBJ1-5, is KAGVTQTPRYLIKTRGQQVTLSCSPISGHRSVSWYQQTPGQGLQFLFEYFSETQRNKGNFPGRFSGRQFSNSRSEMNVSTLELGDSALYLCASSQGIGYNQPQHFGDGTRLSIL.